The source of this TCR beta chain is a study of shared T cell receptors in the human thymus. This clone showed up just once. Germline V CDR1 and CDR2: SGHDT, YYEEEE. The germline V and J ends were trimmed by 3 bases and 1 base, with 10 bases remaining between them. The CDR3 is made up of 14 amino acids. Libraries were prepared by immunoSEQ multiplex PCR; TCRdb keeps only in-frame clonotypes and omits some of them. The sample contains over 350,000 clones, 95% of which appear only once. What was sequenced was thymocytes. The genes are TRBV5-6 and TRBJ1-1, with D tentatively TRBD1 (5 bases). This receptor was obtained from a human donor. This chain's CDR3 is CASSSGLRNTEAFF. The CDR3 region has the DNA TGTGCCAGCAGCTCGGGGCTTCGGAACACTGAAGCTTTCTTT.